This passage covers 17 T cell receptor beta chains from one sample sequenced in a study of T cells expressing NK-cell markers (TCRdb year 2020). The method was 5' RACE. The sequencer was an Illumina HiSeq 2000. After TCRdb reprocessed the reads, each CDR3 protein sequence was kept as one row, without DNA. The sample table holds around 470,000 distinct CDR3 sequences. 1.4% of the sample is in the top ten clones. Sequencing input: blood T cells: a sorted CD56 or NKG2C T cell subset, CD4+ or CD8+ T cells, or bulk PBMC T cells (not recorded which). The receptors come from a woman aged 50 to 65 in good health. Donor details come from another sample of the same person, matched by shared clones.

The chain carries TRBV2 and TRBJ1-4; the D gene TCRdb calls, TRBD1, cannot be checked with no DNA. The CDR3 is made up of 13 amino acids. The germline CDR1 and CDR2 sequences are SNHLY and FYNNEI. The CDR3 protein is CASSGGDGEKLFF.

The V and J genes are TRBV7-2 and TRBJ2-3; TCRdb reports TRBD2, a call that lacks DNA to check it against. Germline CDR1 reads SGHTA; CDR2 reads FQGNSA. This CDR3 spans 11 amino acids. The CDR3: CASGGGYTQYF.

The chain couples TRBV4-2 to TRBJ2-1; TCRdb designates TRBD1, a call that cannot be tested without DNA. This CDR3 has 14 amino acids. CDR1 is LGHNA and CDR2 is YNFKEQ in the germline V gene. The chain's CDR3 is CASSQGLPRGEQFF.

This chain uses TRBV3-1 with TRBJ2-4; TCRdb names TRBD1, which stays unverified in the absence of DNA. The CDR3 extends over 18 amino acids. The V gene's germline CDR1 is LGHDT and CDR2 YNNKEL (reference sequence). CDR3 in amino acids: CASSQDWTGEGLGNIQYF. Combining the CDR3 with reference TRBV3-1 and TRBJ2-4 gives the whole variable domain DTAVSQTPKYLVTQMGNDKSIKCEQNLGHDTMYWYKQDSKKFLKIMFSYNNKELIINETVPNRFSPKSPDKAHLNLHINSLELGDSAVYFCASSQDWTGEGLGNIQYFGAGTRLSVL.

The chain recombines TRBV5-1 with TRBJ2-3. The CDR3 has 14 amino acids. Looked up from germline, CDR1 is SGHRS and CDR2 is YFSETQ. The CDR3 loop is CASSLGVSTDTQYF.

The rearrangement joins TRBV6-6 to TRBJ1-3. Germline CDR1 and CDR2: MNHNY and SVGAGI (reference sequence). This CDR3 region has 14 residues. The CDR3 sequence is CASSQISSGNTIYF.

CDR3: CASSSYGRNRDEQFF. This chain links TRBV3-1 with TRBJ2-1; the TRBD2 assignment by TCRdb is unverifiable without DNA. Germline V lookup: CDR1 LGHDT, CDR2 YNNKEL (reference sequence). This CDR3 is 15 amino acids long.

The J gene is TRBJ1-1, the V gene TRBV11-2; without DNA, the TCRdb call of TRBD1 cannot be checked. CDR1 is SGHAT and CDR2 is FQNNGV in the germline V gene. CDR3 length: 14 amino acids. CDR3 residues: CASSLTTGSTEAFF.

The chain is built from TRBV5-1 and TRBJ1-1; TCRdb's D gene call, TRBD1, goes unchecked for lack of DNA. This CDR3 comprises 13 residues. Looked up from germline, CDR1 is SGHRS and CDR2 is YFSETQ. The CDR3 loop reads CASRRQGGTEAFF.

The chain recombines TRBV12-3 or TRBV12-4 with TRBJ2-1; TCRdb designates TRBD2, a call that cannot be tested without DNA. CDR3 length equals 17 residues. This chain's CDR3 is CASTLLGGLAGGNEQFF.

The rearrangement uses TRBV7-9 and TRBJ2-5; the D gene TCRdb calls, TRBD2, cannot be checked with no DNA. There are 15 residues in the CDR3. Per germline, CDR1 SEHNR and CDR2 FQNEAQ (reference sequence). The CDR3 reads CASSQGLAGWETQYF.

The J gene is TRBJ2-3, the V gene TRBV12-3 or TRBV12-4; with no DNA, the TCRdb D assignment of TRBD1 cannot be verified. This CDR3 has 16 residues. The CDR3 loop reads CASSLQGRSSTDTQYF.

The chain combines TRBV5-1 with TRBJ2-5; TCRdb selects TRBD2, and the lack of DNA leaves this call unchecked. The CDR3 runs to 16 residues. The germline gives CDR1 SGHRS, CDR2 YFSETQ. The CDR3 spells CASSLGTSGIGETQYF. The entire variable domain, with the rest obtained from reference TRBV5-1 and TRBJ2-5, is as follows: KAGVTQTPRYLIKTRGQQVTLSCSPISGHRSVSWYQQTPGQGLQFLFEYFSETQRNKGNFPGRFSGRQFSNSRSEMNVSTLELGDSALYLCASSLGTSGIGETQYFGPGTRLLVL.

This chain links TRBV6-5 with TRBJ2-2. Germline lookup yields CDR1 MNHEY and CDR2 SVGAGI. This CDR3 contains 14 residues. The CDR3 sequence: CASCWSLEPGELFF.

The gene calls are TRBV5-1 and TRBJ2-3; the TCRdb D gene call, TRBD2, has no DNA to confirm it. The germline CDR1 and CDR2 sequences are SGHRS and YFSETQ. The CDR3 is made up of 17 amino acids. The CDR3 here is CASSLGLAGASEYTQYF.

The J gene is TRBJ1-5, the V gene TRBV20-1. Germline V gene data show CDR1 as DFQATT and CDR2 as SNEGSKA (reference sequence). The CDR3 has 12 residues. The CDR3 sequence is CSATSGDQPQHF.

This chain connects TRBV7-6 to TRBJ2-3; TCRdb's D call, TRBD1, is unchecked because there is no DNA. The CDR3 has 16 amino acids. CDR1 is SGHVS and CDR2 is FNYEAQ in the germline V gene. CDR3 loop: CASSLGRTGGADTQYF.